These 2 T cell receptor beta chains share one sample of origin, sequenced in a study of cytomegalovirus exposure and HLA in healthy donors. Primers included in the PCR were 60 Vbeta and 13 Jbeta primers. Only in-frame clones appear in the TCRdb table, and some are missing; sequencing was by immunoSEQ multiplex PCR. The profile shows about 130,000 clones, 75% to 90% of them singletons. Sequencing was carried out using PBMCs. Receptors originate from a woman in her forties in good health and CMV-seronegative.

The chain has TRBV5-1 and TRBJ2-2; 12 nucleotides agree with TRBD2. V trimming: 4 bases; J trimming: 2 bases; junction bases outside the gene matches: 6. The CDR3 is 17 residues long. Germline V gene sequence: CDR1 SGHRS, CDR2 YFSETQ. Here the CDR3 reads CASSARTSGINTGELFF. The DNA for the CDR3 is TGCGCCAGCAGCGCCCGGACTAGCGGGATCAACACCGGGGAGCTGTTTTTT.

The CDR3 bases are TGTGCCACCAGCAGAGATTTTTACGGGGGGACTGAAGCTTTCTTT. Protein product: CATSRDFYGGTEAFF. The chain couples TRBV15 to TRBJ1-1; a weak D match, TRBD1 (5 bases). V shed 0 bases and J shed 5 bases, with 13 bases lying between them. The CDR3 is 15 residues long. The germline V gene has CDR1 LNHNV and CDR2 YYDKDF (reference sequence).